The 2 T cell receptor beta chains listed next were all sequenced from one sample in a study of identical twins. Using its own MiXCR run on the 5' RACE reads, TCRdb lists one record per CDR3 protein. The sample lists 550,000 to 800,000 distinct CDR3 sequences, roughly 7.1% occurring once. The same specimen was also included in a second study, on yellow fever vaccine responses in identical twins.

The sample was PBMCs. Source of these receptors: a young woman in good health.

This clonotype was recorded a few times. J is TRBJ2-1 and V is TRBV7-9; D is perhaps TRBD2 (6 bases). The CDR3 spans 12 residues. Germline V CDR1 and CDR2: SEHNR, FQNEAQ (reference sequence). Deletions cut 5 bases from V and 10 bases from J, with 12 bases between. CDR3 sequence (DNA): TGTGCCAGCAGCAGGGGCGGGGAAGAGCAGTTCTTC. It is translated as CASSRGGEEQFF.

This clonotype was recorded at least ten times. J is TRBJ2-1 and V is TRBV10-3; 7 positions agree with TRBD1. CDR3 length: 14 residues. CDR1 and CDR2 from the germline V gene are ENHRY and SYGVKD. The V and J ends lost 5 bases and 4 bases, in that order; junction bases with no gene match: 5. CDR3 DNA sequence: TGTGCCATCAGTAAGACGGGACAGTACAATGAGCAGTTCTTC. Translated: CAISKTGQYNEQFF.